A selection of T cell receptor beta chains follows, all from one sample in a study of shared clonotypes between healthy human individuals. Profiling relied on immunoSEQ multiplex PCR, and the TCRdb table lists in-frame clones only, not all of them. This table has nearly 600,000 clones, roughly 95% appearing once. The sequencing sample was made of naive CD8+ T cells sorted from blood. Receptors originate from a woman aged 30 to 39 in good health. CDR3s include the opening cysteine and the closing phenylalanine or tryptophan. The order of the fields is V gene, clone size, J gene, D gene, CDR3 protein, CDR3 DNA. D genes are given only for firm matches. Only part of the rows carry a size: once, few, many, or a class if the clone is expanded.

>TRBV28|NA|TRBJ2-1|NA
CASSPLAGSSYNEQFF
TGTGCCAGCAGTCCCCTAGCAGGGAGCTCCTACAATGAGCAGTTCTTC
>TRBV19|NA|TRBJ2-4|NA
CASTSRDHLAKNIQYF
TGTGCCAGTACCTCCCGGGACCATTTAGCCAAAAACATTCAGTACTTC
>TRBV27|NA|TRBJ1-2|TRBD1
CASSIRRQGAYGYTF
TGTGCCAGCAGTATAAGACGACAGGGGGCCTATGGCTACACCTTC
>TRBV7-6|NA|TRBJ2-1|TRBD2
CASSLVQWTSGSGEQFF
TGTGCCAGCAGCTTAGTTCAGTGGACTAGCGGTTCTGGTGAGCAGTTCTTC
>TRBV11-2|NA|TRBJ1-3|NA
CASSLEGITGNTIYF
TGTGCCAGCAGCTTAGAAGGGATCACAGGAAACACCATATATTTT
>TRBV7-8|NA|TRBJ2-5|NA
CASSSQTRGSQETQYF
TGTGCCAGCAGCTCACAGACCCGGGGGTCCCAAGAGACCCAGTACTTC
>TRBV25-1|NA|TRBJ1-2|NA
CASSELARQAMYGYTF
TGTGCCAGCAGTGAATTGGCGCGACAGGCAATGTATGGCTACACCTTC
>TRBV7-6|NA|TRBJ2-3|NA
CASSLVVAGSTDTQYF
TGTGCCAGCAGCTTAGTAGTCGCGGGGAGCACAGATACGCAGTATTTT
>TRBV19|NA|TRBJ1-5|NA
CASSMPRGARDNQPQHF
TGTGCCAGTAGTATGCCCCGGGGGGCGCGTGACAATCAGCCCCAGCATTTT
>TRBV4-2|NA|TRBJ2-3|NA
CASSQEYLADTQYF
TGTGCCAGCAGCCAAGAGTACTTGGCAGATACGCAGTATTTT
>TRBV9|NA|TRBJ2-1|NA
CASSVSRSSYNEQFF
TGTGCCAGCAGCGTCAGCCGGAGCTCCTACAATGAGCAGTTCTTC
>TRBV27|NA|TRBJ2-1|NA
CASSFGLESEQFF
TGTGCCAGCAGTTTCGGTCTAGAGAGTGAGCAGTTCTTC
>TRBV6-5|NA|TRBJ2-7|NA
CASSNQGSTYEQYF
TGTGCCAGCAGTAATCAGGGTTCCACCTACGAGCAGTACTTC
>TRBV5-6|NA|TRBJ1-2|NA
CASSLSAGEDGYTF
TGTGCCAGCAGCTTGTCTGCAGGGGAAGATGGCTACACCTTC
>TRBV5-6|NA|TRBJ2-6|TRBD1
CASSWDRDSGANVLTF
TGTGCCAGCAGCTGGGACAGGGACTCTGGGGCCAACGTCCTGACTTTC
>TRBV7-6|NA|TRBJ1-1|NA
CASSWGEGTEAFF
TGTGCCAGCAGCTGGGGGGAGGGGACTGAAGCTTTCTTT
>TRBV4-2|NA|TRBJ2-3|TRBD2
CASSPSGATDTQYF
TGTGCCAGCAGCCCTAGCGGGGCTACAGATACGCAGTATTTT
>TRBV19|NA|TRBJ2-2|NA
CASNRDYTGELFF
TGTGCCAGTAACCGGGACTACACCGGGGAGCTGTTTTTT
>TRBV18|NA|TRBJ2-3|NA
CASAGPTDTQYF
TGTGCCAGCGCCGGACCTACAGATACGCAGTATTTT
>TRBV27|NA|TRBJ1-2|TRBD1
CASSTGTGLYGYTF
TGTGCCAGCAGTACCGGGACAGGGCTCTATGGCTACACCTTC
>TRBV7-8|once|TRBJ2-1|NA
CASSLVPAGPNEQFF
TGTGCCAGCAGCTTAGTTCCAGCGGGTCCAAATGAGCAGTTCTTC
>TRBV2|NA|TRBJ1-1|NA
CASREAPTEAFF
TGTGCCAGCAGGGAAGCACCCACTGAAGCTTTCTTT
>TRBV9|NA|TRBJ1-4|NA
CASSVSAGPNEKLFF
TGTGCCAGCAGCGTAAGTGCAGGGCCTAATGAAAAACTGTTTTTT
>TRBV27|NA|TRBJ1-1|NA
CASSLNRMNTEAFF
TGTGCCAGCAGTTTAAACAGGATGAACACTGAAGCTTTCTTT
>TRBV19|once|TRBJ2-7|TRBD1
CASSIGTGDEQYF
TGTGCCAGTAGTATAGGGACAGGGGACGAGCAGTACTTC
>TRBV28|NA|TRBJ2-3|NA
CASSSLGRRTSTDTQYF
TGTGCCAGCAGCTCTCTAGGGCGGAGAACTAGCACAGATACGCAGTATTTT
>TRBV27|NA|TRBJ2-7|TRBD2
CASSPRGSGAYEQYF
TGTGCCAGCAGTCCCCGCGGTAGCGGGGCCTACGAGCAGTACTTC
>TRBV2|NA|TRBJ2-2|TRBD1
CASNPGQGTYLNTGELFF
TGTGCCAGCAACCCGGGACAGGGGACGTACTTGAACACCGGGGAGCTGTTTTTT
>TRBV14|NA|TRBJ1-5|NA
CASSCHQPQHF
TGTGCCAGCAGCTGTCATCAGCCCCAGCATTTT
>TRBV2|NA|TRBJ2-7|NA
CASSVSYEQYF
TGTGCCAGCAGTGTCTCCTACGAGCAGTACTTC
>TRBV7-6|NA|TRBJ2-7|NA
CASSQFRGEYEQYF
TGTGCCAGCAGCCAGTTTCGGGGTGAATACGAGCAGTACTTC